Below are 32 T cell receptor beta chains sequenced from a single sample in a study of blood T cell repertoires in COVID-19. Generated by immunoSEQ multiplex PCR, the TCRdb table keeps only in-frame clones and is missing some. The sample yields over 200,000 clones, around nine tenths seen once. The sequenced sample was peripheral blood. Receptor source: a man aged 35 to 55 who had recovered from COVID-19.

The chain joins TRBV6-2 or TRBV6-3 to TRBJ2-3; 11 bases line up with TRBD2. The germline V gene has CDR1 MNHEY and CDR2 SVGEGT. Unmatched junction bases numbered 6, after V lost 0 bases and J lost 4 bases. This CDR3 region has 17 residues. The CDR3 DNA reads as TGTGCCAGCAGTTACTCCCAGGGACTAGCGGAGCCAGATACGCAGTATTTT. Translation: CASSYSQGLAEPDTQYF.

This CDR3 is CASSFGGNTEAFF. The CDR3 region has the DNA TGCGCCAGCAGCTTCGGGGGGAACACTGAAGCTTTCTTT. The J gene is TRBJ1-1, the V gene TRBV5-1; D possibly corresponds to TRBD1 (5 bases). The CDR3 sequence is 13 residues long. V gave up 2 bases and J gave up 1 base, with 6 bases separating them. Per the germline V gene, CDR1 is SGHRS and CDR2 is YFSETQ.

This clone was counted once. The chain uses TRBV6-2 or TRBV6-3 and TRBJ1-2; no clear D gene. Per the germline V gene, CDR1 is MNHEY and CDR2 is SVGEGT. The V and J ends lost 4 bases and 2 bases respectively, with 14 bases between them. This CDR3 is built from 15 residues. This chain's CDR3 is CASSSPKAANYGYTF. The CDR3, as DNA: TGTGCCAGCAGTTCCCCAAAGGCGGCCAACTATGGCTACACCTTC.

V gene TRBV12-1 combines with J gene TRBJ2-2; the table's D call, TRBD1, was not checked against the DNA. TRBV12-1 constitutes a pseudogene. CDR3 length equals 16 residues. In DNA, the CDR3 is TGTGCCAGCAGCACCGAGGGACAGGGATACACCGGGGAGCTGTTTTTT. It translates to CASSTEGQGYTGELFF.

This chain joins TRBV24-1 and TRBJ2-5, with 12 bases matching TRBD2. This CDR3 contains 15 residues. With V trimmed by 4 bases and J by 5 bases, 4 bases remained unmatched. Per germline, CDR1 KGHDR and CDR2 SFDVKD. The CDR3 coding sequence is TGTGCCACCAGTGAAGGGCTAGCGGGAGGGGAGACCCAGTACTTC. Translating gives CATSEGLAGGETQYF.

J is TRBJ2-3 and V is TRBV7-2, with TRBD2 matching 10 bases. From germline, CDR1 is SGHTA and CDR2 FQGNSA. The trim removed 5 bases at V and 4 bases at J, leaving 6 bases unmatched. This CDR3 spans 15 amino acids. The CDR3 coding sequence is TGTGCCAGCAGCCAAGCGGGAGGGCCCCCAGATACGCAGTATTTT. This gives the protein CASSQAGGPPDTQYF.

This clone was counted only a few times. The rearrangement uses TRBV3-1 (or the pseudogene TRBV3-2) and TRBJ2-3; TRBD2 aligns across 13 bases. The CDR3 is 19 amino acids. V dropped 5 bases and J dropped 2; count of bases not matched to a gene: 13. In germline, CDR1 is LGHDT, CDR2 YNNKEL (reference sequence). CDR3 amino acids: CASSGLAGAHGTYTDTQYF. The CDR3, as DNA: TGTGCCAGCAGCGGACTAGCGGGGGCGCACGGAACCTACACAGATACGCAGTATTTT.

The chain uses TRBV9 and TRBJ2-7, with 8 bases fitting TRBD2. J gave up 3 bases and V 2 bases, and 13 bases lay outside the gene matches. Germline V CDR1 and CDR2: SGDLS, YYNGEE. The CDR3 has 17 residues. DNA for the CDR3: TGTGCCAGCAGCGTGGGGAGCGGGAGATCCGACTACTACGAGCAGTACTTC. It is translated as CASSVGSGRSDYYEQYF.

This clone was seen a single time. The chain has TRBV5-4 and TRBJ2-3, with a possible D match to TRBD1 (6 bases). The CDR3 sequence is 13 residues long. Trimming shortened V by 2 bases and J by 4 bases, and 8 bases separated the two germline ends. Germline CDR1 and CDR2: SGHNT and YYREEE (reference sequence). The CDR3 bases are TGTGCCAGCAGCTTACAGGGTTCAGATACGCAGTATTTT. Protein product: CASSLQGSDTQYF. Based on the CDR3 plus reference TRBV5-4 and TRBJ2-3, the full variable domain is ETGVTQSPTHLIKTRGQQVTLRCSSQSGHNTVSWYQQALGQGPQFIFQYYREEENGRGNFPPRFSGLQFPNYSSELNVNALELDDSALYLCASSLQGSDTQYFGPGTRLTVL.

This chain joins TRBV7-7 and TRBJ2-7; D gene ambiguous. Trimming left V 5 bases short and J 0 bases short, with 23 bases between. Germline lookup yields CDR1 SSHAT and CDR2 FNYEAQ (reference sequence). This CDR3 comprises 18 residues. CDR3 in DNA: TGTGCCAGCAGCAACAACCTTGGAGCACCTGATCTCTCCTACGAGCAGTACTTC. Its protein is CASSNNLGAPDLSYEQYF.

The count of this clone is one. The CDR3 coding sequence is TGTGCCAGCAGCCGCGGGTACAGCTCCTCTGGCTACACCTTC. This sequence encodes CASSRGYSSSGYTF. V usage is TRBV6-5 and J usage is TRBJ1-2; D is uncertain. Trimming took off 6 bases at V and 7 bases at J, with 18 bases between the two ends. This CDR3 region has 14 residues. Germline V gene sequence: CDR1 MNHEY, CDR2 SVGAGI.

This clone was observed a few times. V is TRBV12-5 and J is TRBJ1-2; D is uncertain. Deletions cut 0 bases from V and 4 bases from J, with 9 bases between. The germline V gene has CDR1 LGHNT and CDR2 FRNRAP. The CDR3 consists of 14 residues. The CDR3: CASGLVSAFYGYTF. In nucleotides, the CDR3 is TGTGCTAGTGGTTTGGTATCAGCGTTCTATGGCTACACCTTC.

This chain connects TRBV2 to TRBJ1-6; D is possibly TRBD1 (6 bases). This CDR3 comprises 16 residues. The germline V gene has CDR1 SNHLY and CDR2 FYNNEI. With 6 bases removed from V and 0 bases from J, the gap between germline ends came to 12 bases. CDR3 sequence reads: CASRLTGTSYNSPLHF. Here the CDR3 DNA reads TGTGCCAGCAGGCTGACAGGAACCTCCTATAATTCACCCCTCCACTTT.

The chain links TRBV4-2 to TRBJ2-3; 7 bases line up with TRBD2. Trimming took 0 bases from V and 5 from J; bases not matched to a gene: 11. CDR1 and CDR2 (germline): LGHNA, YNFKEQ. The CDR3 length is 17 residues. The CDR3 region has the DNA TGTGCCAGCAGCCAAGAAGGGCTAGCGGCCGGGGGAGATACGCAGTATTTT. Its translation is CASSQEGLAAGGDTQYF.

The chain carries TRBV4-3 and TRBJ2-3, with 11 bases identical to TRBD2. This CDR3 has 17 amino acids. V shed 0 bases and J 2 bases; nucleotides not matched to a gene: 4. Germline CDR1 is LGHNA and CDR2 is YSLEER. The CDR3 protein is CASSQDASGRPTDTQYF. The CDR3 coding sequence is TGCGCCAGCAGCCAAGACGCTAGCGGGAGGCCCACAGATACGCAGTATTTT.

This chain connects TRBV7-3 to TRBJ2-7, with TRBD2 matching over 15 bases. With V trimmed by 5 bases and J by 6 bases, 5 bases remained unmatched. The CDR3 loop spans 15 amino acids. Looked up from germline, CDR1 is SGHTA and CDR2 is FQGTGA. The CDR3 is CASSRGLAGGGEQYF. DNA of the CDR3: TGTGCCAGCAGCCGGGGACTAGCGGGAGGAGGCGAGCAGTACTTC.

The CDR3 DNA is TGTGCCAGCAGCGCAGGGACAGGGTCCGGGGAGCTGTTTTTT. It specifies CASSAGTGSGELFF. The rearrangement joins TRBV9 to TRBJ2-2, with TRBD1 matching 9 bases. CDR3 size: 14 residues. Germline-derived CDR1 and CDR2 are SGDLS and YYNGEE. Trimming removed 3 bases from V and 6 bases from J; junction bases left unmatched: 3. Drawing the rest from reference TRBV9 and TRBJ2-2, the complete variable domain is DSGVTQTPKHLITATGQRVTLRCSPRSGDLSVYWYQQSLDQGLQFLIQYYNGEERAKGNILERFSAQQFPDLHSELNLSSLELGDSALYFCASSAGTGSGELFFGEGSRLTVL.

The V gene is TRBV7-3, the J gene TRBJ2-1; TRBD2 matches at 11 bases. Unmatched junction bases numbered 2, after V lost 5 bases and J lost 2 bases. CDR1 SGHTA and CDR2 FQGTGA come from the germline V gene. This CDR3 has 15 amino acids. CDR3 in DNA: TGTGCCAGCAGCCTACTAGCGGGAGCCTACAATGAGCAGTTCTTC. Residues: CASSLLAGAYNEQFF.

The V gene is TRBV5-6, the J gene TRBJ2-2; TRBD2 matches 7 bases. Germline CDR1 reads SGHDT; CDR2 reads YYEEEE. The V and J ends lost 4 bases and 1 base, in that order; junction bases with no gene match: 10. This CDR3 is 17 amino acids long. In nucleotides, the CDR3 is TGTGCCAGCAGCCCAATGGGGGTAGCGGGGAACACCGGGGAGCTGTTTTTT. It is translated as CASSPMGVAGNTGELFF.

Details on this clone: Given the absence of the conserved phenylalanine or tryptophan at the CDR3 end, a read error is likely. The chain couples TRBV19 to TRBJ2-7; TRBD2 aligns across 8 bases. This CDR3 is built from 15 residues. Germline loops: CDR1 LNHDA, CDR2 SQIVND (reference sequence). V lost 0 bases and J lost 2; bases outside the gene matches: 3. The CDR3 is CASSIDLAGTYEQYC. The CDR3 DNA reads TGTGCCAGTAGTATAGACCTAGCGGGCACCTACGAGCAGTACTGC.

In nucleotides, the CDR3 is TGTGCCAGCAGCTTATTTCTAGCGGGGGGAGGAGTGCAAGAGACCCAGTACTTC. Translated, it gives CASSLFLAGGGVQETQYF. V and J are TRBV7-2 and TRBJ2-5, with 11 bases aligning to TRBD2. Looked up from germline, CDR1 is SGHTA and CDR2 is FQGNSA. Trimming at V came to 2 bases and at J to 2 bases, leaving 10 bases not matched to a gene. CDR3 length: 18 residues.

The chain couples TRBV12-3 or TRBV12-4 to TRBJ1-2; no clear D. This CDR3 is built from 12 residues. V gave up 3 bases and J gave up 6 bases, with 8 bases separating them. CDR3: CASSFGENGYTF. CDR3 in DNA: TGTGCCAGCAGTTTCGGGGAGAATGGCTACACCTTC.

The V gene is TRBV10-3, the J gene TRBJ2-3, with TRBD2 matching 7 bases. The CDR3 is 14 amino acids. The germline V gene has CDR1 ENHRY and CDR2 SYGVKD. Losses at the gene ends were 2 bases for V and 2 bases for J; bases not matched to a gene: 1. Written as DNA, the CDR3 is TGTGCCATCAGTGAGGGACTAGACACAGATACGCAGTATTTT. Protein: CAISEGLDTDTQYF.

V usage is TRBV10-2 and J usage is TRBJ2-1; 8 bases map to TRBD2. There are 14 residues in the CDR3. Trimming cost V 6 bases and J 4 bases; bases outside gene matches: 5. Germline CDR1 reads WSHSY; CDR2 reads SAAADI. As DNA, the CDR3 is TGCGCCAGCAGACTAGCGGTTAATTACAATGAGCAGTTCTTC. Amino acid sequence: CASRLAVNYNEQFF.

The genes are TRBV2 and TRBJ2-3, with TRBD2 matching over 7 bases. V gave up 6 bases and J gave up 7 bases; unmatched junction bases: 10. The CDR3 has 14 amino acids. Germline CDR1 is SNHLY and CDR2 is FYNNEI. In DNA form, the CDR3 reads TGTGCCAGCAGAAGCGGGACGGCCCAACATACGCAGTATTTT. It encodes CASRSGTAQHTQYF.

V usage is TRBV7-9 and J usage is TRBJ1-2, with D hard to call. This CDR3 region has 12 residues. CDR1 is SEHNR and CDR2 is FQNEAQ in the germline V gene (reference sequence). The V end was cut by 5 bases, the J end by 9 bases, with 13 bases between. The chain's CDR3 is CASSAETSRYTF. CDR3 DNA sequence: TGTGCCAGCAGCGCCGAGACATCCCGCTACACCTTC. Variable domain in full (rest from reference TRBV7-9 and TRBJ1-2): DTGVSQNPRHKITKRGQNVTFRCDPISEHNRLYWYRQTLGQGPEFLTYFQNEAQLEKSRLLSDRFSAERPKGSFSTLEIQRTEQGDSAMYLCASSAETSRYTFGSGTRLTVV.

This clone came up once. The gene calls are TRBV29-1 and TRBJ2-3; D may be TRBD2 (6 bases). The CDR3 spans 14 residues. Trimming took off 4 bases at V and 3 bases at J, with 14 bases between the two ends. Germline CDR1 and CDR2: SQVTM and ANQGSEA. The CDR3 here is CSVGGGMMTDTQYF. The CDR3 DNA sequence: TGCAGCGTTGGGGGCGGGATGATGACAGATACGCAGTATTTT.

The chain uses TRBV5-1 and TRBJ2-2, with D maybe TRBD2 (6 bases). The germline V gene has CDR1 SGHRS and CDR2 YFSETQ. The CDR3 length is 15 residues. With 5 bases removed from V and 1 base from J, the gap between germline ends came to 12 bases. The CDR3 DNA follows: TGCGCCAGCAGGGTGGGACTGCTGAACACCGGGGAGCTGTTTTTT. This sequence encodes CASRVGLLNTGELFF.

This clone was observed a few times. CDR3 DNA: TGTGCCAGCAGTCCCTTAACGAGGGACACCATATATTTT. Residues: CASSPLTRDTIYF. This chain connects TRBV12-3 or TRBV12-4 to TRBJ1-3; D not certain. The CDR3 sequence is 13 residues long. Trimming stripped 5 bases from V and 8 bases from J, with 13 bases between.

The chain joins TRBV4-2 to TRBJ2-6; 11 positions agree with TRBD2. Unmatched junction bases numbered 7, after V lost 0 bases and J lost 0 bases. Germline values: CDR1 LGHNA, CDR2 YNFKEQ. This CDR3 comprises 20 residues. CDR3 bases: TGTGCCAGCAGCCAAGATCTATCCCTAGCGGGAGGCTCTGGGGCCAACGTCCTGACTTTC. Protein sequence: CASSQDLSLAGGSGANVLTF.

The rearrangement joins TRBV6-5 to TRBJ2-3, with D possibly being TRBD2 (6 bases). Germline V gene sequence: CDR1 MNHEY, CDR2 SVGAGI. V was clipped by 6 bases and J by 1 base, with 11 bases between them. The CDR3 has 14 residues. For the CDR3, the DNA is TGTGCCAGCAGGTGGGACTCTCGCACAGATACGCAGTATTTT. It specifies CASRWDSRTDTQYF.

CDR3 sequence (DNA): TGTGCCAGTAGGAAGACAGGGGGTGATCAGCCCCAGCATTTT. This sequence encodes CASRKTGGDQPQHF. The J gene is TRBJ1-5, the V gene TRBV19; 9 nucleotides line up with TRBD1. CDR3 length: 14 residues. Germline lookup yields CDR1 LNHDA and CDR2 SQIVND (reference sequence). Germline trimming cut 6 bases from V and 5 bases from J; bases unmatched to any gene: 5.